The rows below give T cell receptor beta chains drawn from one sample of a study of blood T cells in healthy people across ages. TCRdb re-derived calls from the 5' RACE reads in MiXCR, one entry per CDR3 protein. In the table there are 700,000 to 900,000 distinct CDR3 sequences, 20% to 30% of which are singletons. This sample was also put to use in a study of T cells of mothers and their children.

The source material was blood. These receptors all come from a boy aged 10-17 years in good health. Each CDR3 is given with its conserved first and last residue. The D gene is left open where the match is weak. Some rows have no size entry. The others give once, few or many, or a class for an expanded clone.

TRBD2 TRBJ2-5 few TRBV20-1 TGCAGTGCTAGAGATTTTTTAGCGGGGGGCCAAGAGACCCAGTACTTC CSARDFLAGGQETQYF
TRBD1 TRBJ1-1 few TRBV6-6 TGTGCCAGCAGTGGGACAGGTGAAGCTTTCTTT CASSGTGEAFF
NA TRBJ2-5 many TRBV5-1 TGTGCCAGCAGCTTGGCCGGAGAGACCCAGTACTTC CASSLAGETQYF
NA TRBJ1-6 NA TRBV6-2/TRBV6-3 TGTGCCAGCAGTTCGATAAGTTCACCCCTCCACTTT CASSSISSPLHF
TRBD2 TRBJ2-1 NA TRBV7-3 TGTGCCAGCAGCCCCCAACCCAGCGGGGGGGCCTACAATGAGCAGTTCTTC CASSPQPSGGAYNEQFF
NA TRBJ1-2 NA TRBV4-1 TGCGCCAGCAGCCAGCAAAAGCCGTTTGGGCTGACTACTAACTATGGCTACACCTTC CASSQQKPFGLTTNYGYTF
NA TRBJ2-7 NA TRBV12-3/TRBV12-4 TGTGCCAGCAGCCAAGGGACGCCCCGTATCTACGAGCAGTACTTC CASSQGTPRIYEQYF
NA TRBJ1-5 NA TRBV10-3 TGTGCCATCAGTGAGGACAGGAACAGTCAGCCCCAGCATTTT CAISEDRNSQPQHF
TRBD1 TRBJ2-5 NA TRBV5-1 TGCGCCAGCAGCTTGGGGCTAGCACAGGGGAAAGAGACCCAGTACTTC CASSLGLAQGKETQYF
NA TRBJ2-7 few TRBV7-2 TGTGCCAGCAGCTGGCAGGGGGGCTCCTACGAGCAGTACTTC CASSWQGGSYEQYF
TRBD2 TRBJ2-1 once TRBV12-3/TRBV12-4 TGTGCCAGCAAAACTAGCGGTATAGACAATGAGCAGTTCTTC CASKTSGIDNEQFF
TRBD2 TRBJ2-1 NA TRBV9 TGTGCCAGCAGCCTCCTAGCGGGGGAATCCTACAATGAGCAGTTCTTC CASSLLAGESYNEQFF
NA TRBJ1-3 NA TRBV12-3/TRBV12-4 TGTGCCAGCAGTCCTGCGGGGGCGTATGGAAACACCATATATTTT CASSPAGAYGNTIYF
NA TRBJ2-5 NA TRBV2 TGTGCCAGCAGTTTAGGACAGCCCCGAGAGACCCAGTACTTC CASSLGQPRETQYF
NA TRBJ1-6 few TRBV6-5 TGTGCCAGCAGTTACTGGCTATTGAGCTCCTATAATTCACCCCTCCACTTT CASSYWLLSSYNSPLHF
NA TRBJ2-7 few TRBV21-1 TGTGCCAGCAGCAACCCAGGCTGGAGAAACGAGCAGTACTTC CASSNPGWRNEQYF
TRBD1 TRBJ2-5 NA TRBV6-5 TGTGCCAGCAGTTACTCGACAGGGGGCGTTCAGGAGCAGTACTTC CASSYSTGGVQEQYF
TRBD1 TRBJ2-2 few TRBV6-5 TGTGCCAGCAGACTACAGGGGGCAGAGGAGCTGTTTTTT CASRLQGAEELFF
TRBD1 TRBJ1-1 NA TRBV6-6 TGTGCCGGCAGTTACTCTGGGACAGCTGAAGCTTTCTTT CAGSYSGTAEAFF
NA TRBJ2-5 NA TRBV7-7 TGTGCCAGCAGCCCCCTCGGCGCCTTGGAGGAGACCCAGTACTTC CASSPLGALEETQYF
NA TRBJ1-3 NA TRBV12-3/TRBV12-4 TGTGCCAGCAGTTTTCTTTCTTGGGGAAACACCATATATTTT CASSFLSWGNTIYF
TRBD2 TRBJ2-3 NA TRBV20-1 TGCAGTGCCCCAGCGGGGGGCACAGATACGCAGTATTTT CSAPAGGTDTQYF
NA TRBJ2-3 NA TRBV20-1 TGCAGTGCTAGACCTCTACCCAGCGGAGATACGCAGTATTTT CSARPLPSGDTQYF
NA TRBJ2-3 NA TRBV13 TGTACCAGCAGCCGAGACGATACGCAGTATTTT CTSSRDDTQYF
NA TRBJ2-7 NA TRBV28 TGTGCCAGCAGTTTTTGGGACGGTAGCTCCTACGAGCAGTACTTC CASSFWDGSSYEQYF
NA TRBJ2-7 NA TRBV7-9 TGTGCCGGCAGCTTAGCGGTGAGCTACGAGCAGTACTTC CAGSLAVSYEQYF
TRBD2 TRBJ2-1 NA TRBV12-3/TRBV12-4 TGTGCCAGCAGTTTAATTGCGGGGGATATATACAATGAGCAGTTCTTC CASSLIAGDIYNEQFF
TRBD2 TRBJ2-7 NA TRBV4-3 TGCGCCAGCAGCCAGGGGACTACGGGCGAGCAGTACTTC CASSQGTTGEQYF
NA TRBJ1-2 few TRBV12-3/TRBV12-4 TGTGCCAGCAGTGGTAAACCCGGCTACACCTTC CASSGKPGYTF
NA TRBJ1-2 few TRBV24-1 TGTGCCACCAGTGATTTGGTGGGGCTCGGCTACACCTTC CATSDLVGLGYTF
NA TRBJ2-3 NA TRBV2 TGTGCCAGCAGCTCACAGTTTACGCAGTATTTT CASSSQFTQYF
NA TRBJ2-5 NA TRBV20-1 TGCAGTGCTAGAGGTGGGGTTTACCCTCAAGAGACCCAGTACTTC CSARGGVYPQETQYF
TRBD2 TRBJ2-1 few TRBV5-1 TGCGCCAGCAGCTTTACTAGCGGGGGTTACAATGAGCAGTTCTTC CASSFTSGGYNEQFF
TRBD1 TRBJ1-6 few TRBV20-1 TGCAGTGCTAGACCCGGACAGGGTACGGCACCCCTCCACTTT CSARPGQGTAPLHF
TRBD1 TRBJ1-4 NA TRBV5-1 TGCGCCAGCAGCCCCCAGGGGGTCTCGGTTAATGAAAAACTGTTTTTT CASSPQGVSVNEKLFF
NA TRBJ2-7 many TRBV5-1 TGCGCCAGCAGTCCGGGACATCTGAGCTCCTACGAGCAGTACTTC CASSPGHLSSYEQYF
NA TRBJ2-5 NA TRBV20-1 TGCAGTGCTAGAATCGGGGGGCTAGAGACCCAGTACTTC CSARIGGLETQYF
NA TRBJ2-3 few TRBV28 TGTGCCAGCAGGGGACTTCTCACAGATACGCAGTATTTT CASRGLLTDTQYF
NA TRBJ2-6 few TRBV7-4 TGTGCCTACAGCCGGACGCTCTCTGGGGCCAACGTCCTGACTTTC CAYSRTLSGANVLTF
NA TRBJ1-2 NA TRBV10-3 TGTGCCATCAGTGACCGAACCTTCCCTAACTATGGCTACACCTTC CAISDRTFPNYGYTF
NA TRBJ1-2 NA TRBV7-2 TGTGCCAGCAGCTTCCCGGATCCGTCTAACTATGGCTACACCTTC CASSFPDPSNYGYTF
TRBD1 TRBJ1-5 few TRBV15 TGTGCCACCAGCAGAGCCGGGACAGGAGGGAATCAGCCCCAGCATTTT CATSRAGTGGNQPQHF
NA TRBJ2-1 NA TRBV10-3 TGTGCCATCAGTGAGTCGGCCAGGTATAATGAGCAGTTCTTC CAISESARYNEQFF
NA TRBJ1-1 NA TRBV20-1 TGCAGTGCTAGTACAGGGTTGGCCACTGAAGCTTTCTTT CSASTGLATEAFF
NA TRBJ1-6 many TRBV5-1 TGCGCCAGCAGCTTTTATCTACAGGGCAGTTCACCCCTCCACTTT CASSFYLQGSSPLHF
TRBD1 TRBJ1-1 few TRBV6-5 TGTGCCAGCAGTCTTCAGACAGGGGGGAACACTGAAGCTTTCTTT CASSLQTGGNTEAFF
NA TRBJ2-5 NA TRBV6-6 TGTGCCAGCAGTTACTCGACGGGGGGCGGAGAGACCCAGTACTTC CASSYSTGGGETQYF
TRBD2 TRBJ2-5 NA TRBV28 TGTGCCAGCAGCCCGGGCGGGGGGCCGGTACGCCAAGAGACCCAGTACTTC CASSPGGGPVRQETQYF
NA TRBJ2-7 few TRBV4-1 TGCGCCAGCAGCCAAATAAGCTCAGGGGTGAGCTCCTACGAGCAGTACTTC CASSQISSGVSSYEQYF
NA TRBJ2-1 few TRBV28 TGTGCCAGCTGGGACCCGGGAATCAATGAGCAGTTCTTC CASWDPGINEQFF
NA TRBJ2-1 NA TRBV14 TGTGCCAGCAGTCACCTCGGGCTCCGGGGTGACAATGAGCAGTTCTTC CASSHLGLRGDNEQFF
TRBD1 TRBJ1-2 few TRBV6-5 TGTGCCAGCAGTTTCTCAGGGGGAAGACATGGCTACACCTTC CASSFSGGRHGYTF
NA TRBJ2-3 few TRBV12-3/TRBV12-4 TGTGCCAGCAGTGGGGCAGGCACAGATACGCAGTATTTT CASSGAGTDTQYF
NA TRBJ2-7 NA TRBV9 TGTGCCAGCAGCGGAGGTGGGGGGCTCTACGAGCAGTACTTC CASSGGGGLYEQYF
TRBD2 TRBJ2-7 NA TRBV29-1 TGCAGCGTTACTGGGACTAGCGGTGACGAGCAGTACTTC CSVTGTSGDEQYF
TRBD2 TRBJ2-5 NA TRBV20-1 TGCAGTGCTAGAGATCAAGCGGGGGGTGAGACCCAGTACTTC CSARDQAGGETQYF
NA TRBJ2-5 NA TRBV5-4 TGTACCAGCAGCCAGGTACCCCAAGAGACCCAGTACTTC CTSSQVPQETQYF
NA TRBJ1-2 NA TRBV20-1 TGCAGTGCTAGATGGGGAGGGGGTACCTATGGCTACACCTTC CSARWGGGTYGYTF
NA TRBJ2-3 many TRBV29-1 TGCAGCGTCACACAGGGACTGGGTGGCACAGATACGCAGTATTTT CSVTQGLGGTDTQYF
TRBD2 TRBJ2-1 NA TRBV15 TGTGCCACCAGCAGAGATCGTCTAGCGGGGGGACCCTACAATGAGCAGTTCTTC CATSRDRLAGGPYNEQFF